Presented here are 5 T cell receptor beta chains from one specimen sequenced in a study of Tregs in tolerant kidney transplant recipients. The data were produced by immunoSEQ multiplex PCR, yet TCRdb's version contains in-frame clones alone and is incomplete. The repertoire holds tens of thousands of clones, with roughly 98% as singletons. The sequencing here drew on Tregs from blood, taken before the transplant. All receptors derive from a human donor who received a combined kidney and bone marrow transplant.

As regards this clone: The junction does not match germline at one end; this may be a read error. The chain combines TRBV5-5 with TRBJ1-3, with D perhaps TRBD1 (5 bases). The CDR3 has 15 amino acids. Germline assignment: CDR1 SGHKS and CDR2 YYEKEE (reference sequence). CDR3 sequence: CASSLDGHSGNTIYF. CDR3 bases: TGTGCCAGCAGTTTGGACGGACACTCTGGAAACACCATATATTTT.

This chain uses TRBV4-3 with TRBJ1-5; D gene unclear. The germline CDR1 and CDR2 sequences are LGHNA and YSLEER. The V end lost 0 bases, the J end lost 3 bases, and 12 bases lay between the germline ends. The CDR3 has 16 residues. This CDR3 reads CASSQDRWRNNQPQHF. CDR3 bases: TGCGCCAGCAGCCAAGATAGGTGGAGGAACAATCAGCCCCAGCATTTT.

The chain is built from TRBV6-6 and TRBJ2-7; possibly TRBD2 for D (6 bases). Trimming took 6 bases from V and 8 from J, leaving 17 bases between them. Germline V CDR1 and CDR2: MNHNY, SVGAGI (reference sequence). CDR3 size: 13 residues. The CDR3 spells CASRNSGGGKQYF. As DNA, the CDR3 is TGTGCCAGCAGAAACTCGGGTGGGGGGAAGCAGTACTTC.

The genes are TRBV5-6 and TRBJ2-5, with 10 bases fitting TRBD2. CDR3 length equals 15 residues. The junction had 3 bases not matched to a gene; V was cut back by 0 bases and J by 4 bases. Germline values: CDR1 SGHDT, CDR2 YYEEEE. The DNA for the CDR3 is TGTGCCAGCAGCTTGGTGGCTAGCGGGAGAGAGACCCAGTACTTC. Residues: CASSLVASGRETQYF.

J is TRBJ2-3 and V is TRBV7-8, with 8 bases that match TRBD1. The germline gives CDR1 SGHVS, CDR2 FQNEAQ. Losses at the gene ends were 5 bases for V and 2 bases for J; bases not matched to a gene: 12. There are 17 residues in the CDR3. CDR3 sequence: CASSINRGRRFTDTQYF. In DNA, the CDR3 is TGTGCCAGCAGCATTAACAGGGGGAGAAGGTTCACAGATACGCAGTATTTT.